The 20 T cell receptor beta chains reported below all come from one sample, sequenced in a study of blood T cell repertoires in COVID-19. TCRdb's table, derived via immunoSEQ multiplex PCR, lists solely in-frame clones and lacks some. The table lists roughly 250,000 clones, over 75% of them singletons, with around 7.8% in the top ten. The sample consisted of peripheral blood. The receptors shown here come from a human donor in a cohort sampled during active COVID-19.

The rearrangement uses TRBV19 and TRBJ1-5; TRBD1 matches 8 bases. Germline assignment: CDR1 LNHDA and CDR2 SQIVND (reference sequence). Losses at the gene ends were 5 bases for V and 9 bases for J; bases not matched to a gene: 15. The CDR3 contains 16 residues. CDR3 coding DNA: TGTGCCAGTAGTCCTCTGCGGACAGGGAATGTTCGGCCCCAGCATTTT. Protein sequence: CASSPLRTGNVRPQHF.

The V gene is TRBV5-4, the J gene TRBJ1-6, with no clear D. CDR1 is SGHNT, CDR2 YYREEE, per germline (reference sequence). Trimming pared 0 bases from V and 6 bases from J, leaving 7 bases between. The CDR3 runs to 14 residues. CDR3 sequence: CASSLASVNSPLHF. The CDR3 DNA reads TGTGCCAGCAGCTTGGCGTCGGTTAATTCACCCCTCCACTTT.

The CDR3 here is CASSHLTGAISGNTIYF. CDR3 DNA: TGTGCCAGCAGCCACTTGACAGGGGCTATCTCTGGAAACACCATATATTTT. The V and J genes are TRBV3-1 (or the pseudogene TRBV3-2) and TRBJ1-3; 8 bases map to TRBD1. V shed 3 bases and J 0 bases; nucleotides not matched to a gene: 7. The CDR3 length is 17 residues. From germline, CDR1 is LGHDT and CDR2 YNNKEL (reference sequence).

There are a few counts of this clone. The chain joins TRBV28 to TRBJ2-2; D may be TRBD2 (6 bases). Germline CDR1 is MDHEN and CDR2 is SYDVKM. There are 15 residues in the CDR3. V was trimmed by 7 bases and J by 4 bases, leaving 16 bases between them. DNA of the CDR3: TGTGCCAGCACTGAGGCGGGGAAAGTCACCGGGGAGCTGTTTTTT. The encoded protein is CASTEAGKVTGELFF.

The chain combines TRBV7-9 with TRBJ2-7; no reliable D call. Trimming took 1 base from V and 3 from J, leaving 4 bases between them. Looked up from germline, CDR1 is SEHNR and CDR2 is FQNEAQ (reference sequence). The CDR3 is made up of 12 amino acids. DNA for the CDR3: TGTGCCAGCAGCTTAGTCAGCTACGAGCAGTACTTC. It codes for CASSLVSYEQYF.

The chain combines TRBV3-1 (or the pseudogene TRBV3-2) with TRBJ2-7; D possibly corresponds to TRBD1 (6 bases). CDR3 length equals 13 residues. Trimming took 2 bases from V and 4 from J, leaving 9 bases between them. Germline assignment: CDR1 LGHDT and CDR2 YNNKEL (reference sequence). CDR3 region: CASSQRQGYEQYF. In DNA, the CDR3 is TGTGCCAGCAGCCAACGCCAGGGGTACGAGCAGTACTTC.

The V and J genes are TRBV4-2 and TRBJ2-1; 8 positions agree with TRBD1. Germline V CDR1 and CDR2: LGHNA, YNFKEQ. V was clipped by 0 bases and J by 5 bases; unmatched bases: 12. This CDR3 is built from 18 residues. The CDR3 DNA sequence: TGTGCCAGCAGCCAAGAGGGGTGGCAGGGGGCAAGTAACAATGAGCAGTTCTTC. It is translated as CASSQEGWQGASNNEQFF.

CDR3 in amino acids: CASSYLGEETQYF. The DNA of the CDR3 is TGTGCCAGCTCCTACCTCGGAGAAGAGACCCAGTACTTC. The chain is built from TRBV18 and TRBJ2-5; D not certain. Germline V lookup: CDR1 KGHSH, CDR2 LQKENI. The length of the CDR3 is 13 residues. V lost 6 bases and J 3 bases, leaving 11 bases between the germline ends.

V gene TRBV18 combines with J gene TRBJ1-3; no clear D gene. With 2 bases removed from V and 0 bases from J, the gap between germline ends came to 8 bases. CDR1 and CDR2 (germline): KGHSH, LQKENI. This CDR3 region has 15 residues. CDR3 nucleotides: TGTGCCAGCTCACCATCAGTACCCTCTGGAAACACCATATATTTT. Residues: CASSPSVPSGNTIYF.

This chain connects TRBV9 to TRBJ2-5; TRBD1 aligns across 8 bases. The V segment lost 0 bases and the J segment 3 bases; nucleotides outside the gene matches: 7. The CDR3 consists of 16 residues. Germline V lookup: CDR1 SGDLS, CDR2 YYNGEE. The CDR3 sequence is CASSVDPGGPKETQYF. The CDR3 DNA follows: TGTGCCAGCAGCGTAGATCCAGGGGGCCCAAAAGAGACCCAGTACTTC.

The chain carries TRBV18 and TRBJ1-4; D gene unclear. In germline, CDR1 is KGHSH, CDR2 LQKENI. The ends were cut back, 4 bases at V and 0 bases at J, with 6 bases in the middle. This CDR3 region has 14 residues. The CDR3: CASSLPATNEKLFF. The DNA for the CDR3 is TGTGCCAGCTCACTTCCCGCAACTAATGAAAAACTGTTTTTT.

This clone was seen a few times. The chain links TRBV3-1 (or the pseudogene TRBV3-2) to TRBJ2-3; unclear D gene. The CDR3 spans 14 residues. The germline CDR1 and CDR2 sequences are LGHDT and YNNKEL (reference sequence). V dropped 4 bases and J dropped 1 base, with 9 bases sitting between them. CDR3 nucleotide sequence: TGTGCCAGCAGCCCCCCCGCGGGCACAGATACGCAGTATTTT. It is translated as CASSPPAGTDTQYF.

Notes on this clone: A junction boundary mismatches the germline segment, possibly from a read error. V gene TRBV12-3 or TRBV12-4 combines with J gene TRBJ1-5; no clear D gene. The CDR3 consists of 13 residues. CDR3 sequence: CVSSPEWNQPQHF. CDR3 in DNA: TGTGTCAGCAGTCCCGAGTGGAATCAGCCCCAGCATTTT.

V and J are TRBV5-1 and TRBJ2-7, with a weak D call TRBD1 (5 bases). Looked up from germline, CDR1 is SGHRS and CDR2 is YFSETQ. The CDR3 consists of 13 residues. Trimming removed 2 bases from V and 5 bases from J, with 11 bases in between. The CDR3 DNA reads as TGCGCCAGCAGCTTTCAGGGTACGAACGAGCAGTACTTC. Residues: CASSFQGTNEQYF.

This CDR3 reads CASSLAGTSVTYDTQYF. CDR3 in DNA: TGTGCCAGCAGCCTGGCCGGGACTAGCGTAACGTACGATACGCAGTATTTT. The chain employs TRBV4-2 and TRBJ2-3, with 10 bases identical to TRBD2. Germline V gives CDR1 LGHNA, CDR2 YNFKEQ. This CDR3 contains 17 residues. The J segment lost 6 bases and the V segment lost 4 bases, leaving 13 bases of the junction unmatched.

J is TRBJ2-2 and V is TRBV7-2, with 9 bases matching TRBD2. In germline, CDR1 is SGHTA, CDR2 FQGNSA. CDR3 size: 16 residues. The ends lost 0 bases at V and 5 bases at J; junction bases unmatched: 4. The CDR3 DNA sequence: TGTGCCAGCAGCTTAGCGGGACTAGCAGCAACCGGGGAGCTGTTTTTT. Residues: CASSLAGLAATGELFF.

The rearrangement joins TRBV2 to TRBJ2-5, with TRBD2 matching 10 bases. The CDR3 extends over 16 amino acids. V dropped 1 base and J dropped 0; count of bases not matched to a gene: 2. Germline CDR1 SNHLY, CDR2 FYNNEI. The CDR3 loop reads CASSEGGLANQETQYF. The CDR3 bases are TGTGCCAGCAGTGAAGGGGGACTAGCGAACCAAGAGACCCAGTACTTC.

The chain has TRBV9 and TRBJ1-2, with 11 bases matching TRBD1. The CDR3 extends over 16 amino acids. Germline-derived CDR1 and CDR2 are SGDLS and YYNGEE. The junction had 9 bases not matched to a gene; V was cut back by 3 bases and J by 5 bases. For the CDR3, the DNA is TGTGCCAGCAGCGCGCGACCGGGACAGGGGGGATATGGCTACACCTTC. The encoded protein is CASSARPGQGGYGYTF. The full variable domain, rest sourced from reference TRBV9 and TRBJ1-2, is DSGVTQTPKHLITATGQRVTLRCSPRSGDLSVYWYQQSLDQGLQFLIQYYNGEERAKGNILERFSAQQFPDLHSELNLSSLELGDSALYFCASSARPGQGGYGYTFGSGTRLTVV.

The chain couples TRBV25-1 to TRBJ2-6, with 10 bases lining up with TRBD1. The CDR3 covers 17 residues. Germline V lookup: CDR1 MGHDK, CDR2 SYGVNS. V gave up 0 bases and J gave up 2 bases; unmatched junction bases: 1. The CDR3 bases are TGTGCCAGCAGTGAATATGGACAGGGGGCTGGGGCCAACGTCCTGACTTTC. Translated, it gives CASSEYGQGAGANVLTF.

This clone has a handful of counts. The chain recombines TRBV28 with TRBJ2-1, with a possible D match to TRBD2 (6 bases). The CDR3 contains 17 residues. The germline V and J ends were trimmed by 1 base and 0 bases, with 13 bases remaining between them. CDR1 is MDHEN and CDR2 is SYDVKM in the germline V gene. This CDR3 reads CASSLSGGDRSYNEQFF. DNA for the CDR3: TGTGCCAGCAGTTTATCGGGCGGGGACCGCTCCTACAATGAGCAGTTCTTC.